The rows below give T cell receptor beta chains drawn from one sample of a study of shared clonotypes between healthy human individuals. Measured with immunoSEQ multiplex PCR; TCRdb has only the in-frame clones, and not every one. Of 2 million to 2.5 million clones in the sample, approximately 94% are singletons; the top ten hold roughly 0.13%. Sequenced: naive CD4+ T cells sorted from blood. Source of these receptors: a man between 18 and 29 years old in good health. Each CDR3 is given with its conserved first and last residue. The D gene is left open where the match is weak. Size is stated for part of the rows, as once, few or many counts, or as a class when the clone is expanded.

V: TRBV29-1
J: TRBJ1-3
D: .
size: once
CDR3: CSVEGGPGAGNTIYF
DNA: TGCAGCGTTGAAGGTGGACCCGGGGCTGGAAACACCATATATTTT

V: TRBV7-2
J: TRBJ2-7
D: TRBD2
size: .
CDR3: CASSLIGLAGRGEQYF
DNA: TGTGCCAGCAGCTTAATTGGACTAGCGGGCCGAGGGGAGCAGTACTTC

V: TRBV11-2
J: TRBJ2-7
D: TRBD2
size: once
CDR3: CASSHRLAGGKSYEQYF
DNA: TGTGCCAGCAGCCATAGGCTAGCGGGGGGTAAGAGCTACGAGCAGTACTTC

V: TRBV7-6
J: TRBJ2-7
D: .
size: .
CDR3: CASSERWGSYEQYF
DNA: TGTGCCAGCAGCGAAAGGTGGGGATCCTACGAGCAGTACTTC

V: TRBV7-2
J: TRBJ2-3
D: .
size: .
CDR3: CASSFQGRDTDTQYF
DNA: TGTGCCAGCAGCTTTCAGGGGCGGGACACAGATACGCAGTATTTT

V: TRBV6-1
J: TRBJ1-4
D: .
size: once
CDR3: CASREGSGEKLFF
DNA: TGTGCCAGCAGGGAAGGGAGTGGTGAAAAACTGTTTTTT

V: TRBV4-1
J: TRBJ2-5
D: .
size: once
CDR3: CASSQENMGKETQYF
DNA: TGCGCCAGCAGCCAAGAGAACATGGGGAAAGAGACCCAGTACTTC

V: TRBV10-3
J: TRBJ2-1
D: TRBD2
size: once
CDR3: CAMRSGASGGHNEQFF
DNA: TGTGCCATGCGGTCCGGGGCTAGCGGGGGGCACAATGAGCAGTTCTTC

V: TRBV11-2
J: TRBJ2-1
D: .
size: .
CDR3: CASSLRSSYNEQFF
DNA: TGTGCCAGCAGCTTGCGGAGCTCCTACAATGAGCAGTTCTTC

V: TRBV10-3
J: TRBJ1-1
D: .
size: .
CDR3: CAITRAKNTEAFF
DNA: TGTGCCATCACCCGGGCCAAGAACACTGAAGCTTTCTTT

V: TRBV19
J: TRBJ2-6
D: TRBD1
size: once
CDR3: CASSQTGGNSGANVLTF
DNA: TGTGCCAGTAGTCAGACAGGGGGCAACTCTGGGGCCAACGTCCTGACTTTC

V: TRBV4-1
J: TRBJ2-1
D: TRBD2
size: .
CDR3: CASSFAASGRPNNEQFF
DNA: TGCGCCAGCAGCTTTGCAGCTAGCGGGAGGCCCAACAATGAGCAGTTCTTC

V: TRBV9
J: TRBJ1-2
D: .
size: .
CDR3: CASSASEGYGYTF
DNA: TGTGCCAGCAGCGCATCAGAAGGCTATGGCTACACCTTC

V: TRBV2
J: TRBJ1-5
D: .
size: few
CDR3: CASSDRQGNNQPQHF
DNA: TGTGCCAGCAGCGATAGACAAGGGAACAATCAGCCCCAGCATTTT

V: TRBV2
J: TRBJ1-2
D: .
size: .
CDR3: CASSDLTANYGYTF
DNA: TGTGCCAGCAGTGACCTGACAGCTAACTATGGCTACACCTTC

V: TRBV2
J: TRBJ2-1
D: TRBD1
size: few
CDR3: CASSGQGSSYNEQFF
DNA: TGTGCCAGCAGCGGACAGGGGAGCTCCTACAATGAGCAGTTCTTC

V: TRBV5-1
J: TRBJ2-3
D: .
size: .
CDR3: CASSLGQSSTDTQYF
DNA: TGCGCCAGCAGCTTGGGACAGTCTAGCACAGATACGCAGTATTTT

V: TRBV11-2
J: TRBJ1-4
D: .
size: .
CDR3: CASSQGVDTKKLFF
DNA: TGTGCCAGCAGCCAAGGAGTGGACACGAAAAAACTGTTTTTT

V: TRBV2
J: TRBJ2-2
D: .
size: .
CDR3: CASSDSSGRNTGELFF
DNA: TGTGCCAGCAGTGATAGTTCAGGGAGGAACACCGGGGAGCTGTTTTTT

V: TRBV28
J: TRBJ1-2
D: .
size: .
CDR3: CASSFSGAPYGYTF
DNA: TGTGCCAGCAGTTTTTCGGGAGCCCCCTATGGCTACACCTTC

V: TRBV6-5
J: TRBJ1-5
D: TRBD1
size: few
CDR3: CASSPSRQGNQPQHF
DNA: TGTGCCAGCAGTCCCTCCCGACAGGGAAATCAGCCCCAGCATTTT

V: TRBV5-6
J: TRBJ1-3
D: .
size: .
CDR3: CASSFGERAGNTIYF
DNA: TGTGCCAGCAGCTTCGGGGAGAGGGCTGGAAACACCATATATTTT

V: TRBV6-1
J: TRBJ1-5
D: .
size: .
CDR3: CASSESPRPQHF
DNA: TGTGCCAGCAGTGAATCCCCCAGGCCCCAGCATTTT

V: TRBV28
J: TRBJ2-7
D: TRBD1
size: .
CDR3: CASSYTRTGPYEQYF
DNA: TGTGCCAGCAGTTACACAAGGACAGGGCCCTACGAGCAGTACTTC

V: TRBV30
J: TRBJ1-3
D: .
size: .
CDR3: CAWSVDRQSSGNTIYF
DNA: TGTGCCTGGAGTGTAGACAGGCAGAGCTCTGGAAACACCATATATTTT

V: TRBV18
J: TRBJ2-3
D: TRBD2
size: .
CDR3: CASSPQTSEYTDTQYF
DNA: TGTGCCAGCTCACCCCAGACTAGCGAGTACACAGATACGCAGTATTTT

V: TRBV7-9
J: TRBJ1-4
D: .
size: .
CDR3: CASSLAGTLEKLFF
DNA: TGTGCCAGCAGCTTAGCCGGGACACTGGAAAAACTGTTTTTT

V: TRBV5-1
J: TRBJ2-2
D: TRBD2
size: .
CDR3: CASSQTSGGAVVSGELFF
DNA: TGCGCCAGCAGCCAGACTAGCGGGGGGGCCGTTGTCTCTGGGGAGCTGTTTTTT